Described below is a single T cell receptor (beta chain) sequence and its context. A single record per CDR3 protein comes from TCRdb applying MiXCR to the 5' RACE reads. The profile shows just over 60,000 distinct CDR3 sequences, nearly 30% of them singletons. Trimming stripped 2 bases from V and 3 bases from J, with 7 bases between. This CDR3 is 13 amino acids long. CDR1 and CDR2 from the germline V gene are MRHNA and SNTAGT. Sequencing was performed on tumor-infiltrating naive CD4+ T cells sorted from the breast tumor. Subset meaning: naive CD4+ T cells, CD4+CD45RA+CD25-. The receptor was derived from a female donor with breast cancer. The rearrangement uses TRBV6-4 and TRBJ1-1; D gene ambiguous. CDR3 nucleotide sequence: TGTGCCAGCAGTGACGAGGAAGACACTGAAGCTTTCTTT. Protein product: CASSDEEDTEAFF.